This T cell receptor (beta chain) was sequenced in a study of Graves' ophthalmopathy and Graves' hyperthyroidism. Notes on the study in general: Most expanded thyroid clonotypes above 0.001 frequency also appeared in blood. With roughly 69% sensitivity and about 78% specificity, the model predicted ophthalmopathy progression.

The CDR3 is 16 amino acids. Trimming shortened V by 0 bases and J by 6 bases, and 18 bases separated the two germline ends. Per the germline V gene, CDR1 is LGHDT and CDR2 is YNNKEL (reference sequence). This clonotype has just a few counts. Its specificity is unknown. Lactation, pregnancy, uncontrolled infections and other autoimmune diseases were all grounds for excluding patients. It was from roughly 9.3 ml of fresh peripheral blood that the PBMCs came. The study amplified TCR beta CDR3 regions using RNA transcripts. First-round RT-PCR relied on HTBI primers, and a second-round multiplex PCR came next. TCRdb re-derived calls from the multiplex PCR reads in MiXCR, one entry per CDR3 protein. The repertoire holds approximately 480,000 distinct CDR3 sequences, with 13% to 15% as singletons.

Sequenced: blood. V and J are TRBV3-1 and TRBJ2-7; D is perhaps TRBD2 (6 bases). The TCR sequence derives from a woman aged 30 to 39 with Graves' ophthalmopathy. CDR3 in DNA: TGTGCCAGCAGCCAAGAAGGAGCGGGCTTGCGTGCCGAGCAGTACTTC. Translation: CASSQEGAGLRAEQYF.